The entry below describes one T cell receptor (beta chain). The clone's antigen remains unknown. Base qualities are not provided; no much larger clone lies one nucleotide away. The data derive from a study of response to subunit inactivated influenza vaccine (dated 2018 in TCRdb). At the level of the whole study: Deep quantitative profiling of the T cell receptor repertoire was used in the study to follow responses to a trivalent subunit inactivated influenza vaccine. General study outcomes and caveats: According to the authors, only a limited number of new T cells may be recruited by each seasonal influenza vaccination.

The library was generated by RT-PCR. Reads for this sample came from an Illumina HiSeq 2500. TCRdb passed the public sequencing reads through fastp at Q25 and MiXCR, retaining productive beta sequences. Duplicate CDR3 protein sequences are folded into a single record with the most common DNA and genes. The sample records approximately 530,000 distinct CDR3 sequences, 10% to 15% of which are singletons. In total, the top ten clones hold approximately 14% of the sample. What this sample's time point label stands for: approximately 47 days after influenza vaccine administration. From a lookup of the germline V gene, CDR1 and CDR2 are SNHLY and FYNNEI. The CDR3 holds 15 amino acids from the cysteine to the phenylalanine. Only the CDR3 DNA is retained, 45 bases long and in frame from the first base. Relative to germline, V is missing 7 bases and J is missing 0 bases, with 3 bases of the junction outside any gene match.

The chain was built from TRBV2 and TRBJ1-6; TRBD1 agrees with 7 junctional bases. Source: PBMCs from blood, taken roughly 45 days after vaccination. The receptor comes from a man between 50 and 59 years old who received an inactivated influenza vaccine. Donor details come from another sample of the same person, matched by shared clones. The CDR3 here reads CASKDRSSYNSPLHF. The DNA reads TGTGCCAGCAAGGACAGGAGCTCCTATAATTCACCCCTCCACTTT.